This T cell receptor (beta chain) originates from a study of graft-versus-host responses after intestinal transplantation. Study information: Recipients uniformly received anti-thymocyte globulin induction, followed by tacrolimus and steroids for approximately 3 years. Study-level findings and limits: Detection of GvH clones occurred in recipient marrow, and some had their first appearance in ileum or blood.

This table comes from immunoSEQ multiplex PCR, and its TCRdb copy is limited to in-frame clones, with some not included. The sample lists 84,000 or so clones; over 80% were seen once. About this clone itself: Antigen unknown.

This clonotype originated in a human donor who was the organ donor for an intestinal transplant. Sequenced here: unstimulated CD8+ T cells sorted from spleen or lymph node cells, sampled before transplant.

In nucleotides, the CDR3 is TGTGCCAGCACCAATGGGCAGGGGGAGACCGGGGAGCTGTTTTTT. Its translation is CASTNGQGETGELFF. V and J are TRBV27 and TRBJ2-2, with 7 bases identical to TRBD1. This CDR3 is built from 15 residues. The V and J ends lost 7 bases and 5 bases, in that order; junction bases with no gene match: 10. Germline V gene lookup returns CDR1 MNHEY and CDR2 SMNVEV (reference sequence).